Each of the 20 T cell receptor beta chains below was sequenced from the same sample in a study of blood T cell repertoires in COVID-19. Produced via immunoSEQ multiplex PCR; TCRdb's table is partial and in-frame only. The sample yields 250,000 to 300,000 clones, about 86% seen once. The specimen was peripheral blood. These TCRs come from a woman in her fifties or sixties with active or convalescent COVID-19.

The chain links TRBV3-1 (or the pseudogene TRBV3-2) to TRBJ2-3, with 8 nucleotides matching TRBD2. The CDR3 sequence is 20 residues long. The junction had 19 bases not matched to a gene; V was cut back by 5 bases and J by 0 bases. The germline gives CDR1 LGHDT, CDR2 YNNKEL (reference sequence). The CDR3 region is CASSVGLANVWGDSTDTQYF. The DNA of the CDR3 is TGTGCCAGCAGCGTCGGACTAGCAAACGTGTGGGGGGATAGCACAGATACGCAGTATTTT.

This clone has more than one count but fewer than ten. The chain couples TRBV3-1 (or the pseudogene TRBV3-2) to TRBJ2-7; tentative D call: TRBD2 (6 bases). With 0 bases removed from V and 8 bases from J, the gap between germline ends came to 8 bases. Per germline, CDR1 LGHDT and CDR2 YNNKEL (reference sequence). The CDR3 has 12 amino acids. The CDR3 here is CASSQDREKQYF. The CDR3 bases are TGTGCCAGCAGCCAAGATCGGGAGAAGCAGTACTTC.

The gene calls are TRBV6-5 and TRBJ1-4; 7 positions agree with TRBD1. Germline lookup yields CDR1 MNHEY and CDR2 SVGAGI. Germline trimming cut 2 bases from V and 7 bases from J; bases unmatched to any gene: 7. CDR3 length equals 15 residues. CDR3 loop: CASSYPGGSGEKLFF. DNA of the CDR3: TGTGCCAGCAGTTACCCAGGGGGGAGTGGTGAAAAACTGTTTTTT.

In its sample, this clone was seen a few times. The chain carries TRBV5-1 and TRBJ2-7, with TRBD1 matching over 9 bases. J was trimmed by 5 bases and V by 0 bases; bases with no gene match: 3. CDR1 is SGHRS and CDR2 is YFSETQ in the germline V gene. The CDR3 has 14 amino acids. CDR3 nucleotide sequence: TGCGCCAGCAGCTTGGACAGGGGGCGCGACGAGCAGTACTTC. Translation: CASSLDRGRDEQYF.

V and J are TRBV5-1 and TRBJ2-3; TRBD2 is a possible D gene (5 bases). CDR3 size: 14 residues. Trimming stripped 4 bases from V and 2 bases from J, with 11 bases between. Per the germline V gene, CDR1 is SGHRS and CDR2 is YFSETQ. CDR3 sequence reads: CASSSTGNTDTQYF. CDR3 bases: TGCGCCAGCAGCAGCACGGGGAACACAGATACGCAGTATTTT.

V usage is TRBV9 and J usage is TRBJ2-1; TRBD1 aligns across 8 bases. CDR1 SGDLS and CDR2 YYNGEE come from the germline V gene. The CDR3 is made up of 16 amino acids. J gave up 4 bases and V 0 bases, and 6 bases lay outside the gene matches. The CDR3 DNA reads TGTGCCAGCAGCGTAGGCTCGGGACAGGAGTACAATGAGCAGTTCTTC. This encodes CASSVGSGQEYNEQFF.

CDR3 in amino acids: CASSRGSQETQYF. In nucleotides, the CDR3 is TGCGCCAGCAGCAGGGGCTCCCAAGAGACCCAGTACTTC. This chain joins TRBV5-1 and TRBJ2-5; tentatively, D is TRBD1 (5 bases). This CDR3 spans 13 amino acids. CDR1 SGHRS and CDR2 YFSETQ come from the germline V gene. Trimming took off 4 bases at V and 1 base at J, with 8 bases between the two ends.

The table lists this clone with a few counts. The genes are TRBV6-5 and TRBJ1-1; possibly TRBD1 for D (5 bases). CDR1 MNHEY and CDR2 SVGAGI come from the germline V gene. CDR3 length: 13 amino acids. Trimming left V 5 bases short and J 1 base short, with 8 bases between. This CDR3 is CASSLDRNTEAFF. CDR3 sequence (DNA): TGTGCCAGCAGTCTCGACAGGAACACTGAAGCTTTCTTT.

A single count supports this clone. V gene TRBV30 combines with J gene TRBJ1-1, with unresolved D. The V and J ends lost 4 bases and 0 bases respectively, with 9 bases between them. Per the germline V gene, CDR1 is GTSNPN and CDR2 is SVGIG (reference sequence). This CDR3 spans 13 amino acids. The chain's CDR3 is CAWNTDMNTEAFF. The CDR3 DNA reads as TGTGCCTGGAACACAGACATGAACACTGAAGCTTTCTTT.

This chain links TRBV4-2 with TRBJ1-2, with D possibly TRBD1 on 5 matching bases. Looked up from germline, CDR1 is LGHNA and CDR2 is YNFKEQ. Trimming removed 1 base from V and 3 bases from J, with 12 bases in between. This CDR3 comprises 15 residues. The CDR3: CASSQGAAGDYGYTF. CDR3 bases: TGTGCCAGCAGCCAAGGGGCGGCGGGGGACTATGGCTACACCTTC.

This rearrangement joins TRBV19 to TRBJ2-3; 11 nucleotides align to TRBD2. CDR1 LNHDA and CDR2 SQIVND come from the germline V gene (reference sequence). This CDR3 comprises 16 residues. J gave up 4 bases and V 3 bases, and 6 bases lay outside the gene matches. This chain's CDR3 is CASSITSGGVADTQYF. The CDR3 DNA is TGTGCCAGTAGTATTACTAGCGGGGGAGTCGCAGATACGCAGTATTTT.

The chain's CDR3 is CASSLGGPGGNIQYF. The CDR3 nucleotides read TGTGCCAGCAGCTTGGGGGGCCCCGGTGGGAACATTCAGTACTTC. J is TRBJ2-4 and V is TRBV5-6; D is perhaps TRBD1 (5 bases). The CDR3 covers 15 residues. V was pared by 0 bases and J by 7 bases, with 14 bases between. Germline values: CDR1 SGHDT, CDR2 YYEEEE.

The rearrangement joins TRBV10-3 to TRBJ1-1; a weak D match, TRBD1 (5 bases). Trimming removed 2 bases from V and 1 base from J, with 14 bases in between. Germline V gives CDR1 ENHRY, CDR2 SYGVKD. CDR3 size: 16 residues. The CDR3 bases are TGTGCCATCAGTGAGGCGGCAGGGAAGGGGAACACTGAAGCTTTCTTT. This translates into CAISEAAGKGNTEAFF.

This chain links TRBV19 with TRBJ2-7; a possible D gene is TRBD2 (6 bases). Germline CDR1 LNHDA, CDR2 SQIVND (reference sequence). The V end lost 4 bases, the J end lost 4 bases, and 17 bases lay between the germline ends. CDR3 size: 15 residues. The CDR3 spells CASSNGLPGTYEQYF. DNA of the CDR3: TGTGCCAGTAGTAACGGGCTTCCGGGGACTTACGAGCAGTACTTC.

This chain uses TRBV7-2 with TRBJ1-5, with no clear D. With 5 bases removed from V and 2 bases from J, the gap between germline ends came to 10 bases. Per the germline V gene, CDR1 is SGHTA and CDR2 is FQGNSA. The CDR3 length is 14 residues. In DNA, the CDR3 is TGTGCCAGCAGCCCGTCAGTGGGCAATCAGCCCCAGCATTTT. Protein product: CASSPSVGNQPQHF.

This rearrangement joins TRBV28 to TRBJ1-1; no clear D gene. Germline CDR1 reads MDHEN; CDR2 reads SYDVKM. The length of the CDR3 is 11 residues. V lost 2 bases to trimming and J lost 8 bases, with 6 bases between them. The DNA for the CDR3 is TGTGCCAGCAGTTTAGTCCGGGAAGCTTTCTTT. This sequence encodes CASSLVREAFF.

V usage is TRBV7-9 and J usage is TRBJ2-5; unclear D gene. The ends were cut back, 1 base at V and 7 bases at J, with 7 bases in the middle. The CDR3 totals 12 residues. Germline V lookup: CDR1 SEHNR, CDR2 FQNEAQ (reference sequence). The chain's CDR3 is CASSLEAGTQYF. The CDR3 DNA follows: TGTGCCAGCAGCTTAGAGGCAGGGACCCAGTACTTC.

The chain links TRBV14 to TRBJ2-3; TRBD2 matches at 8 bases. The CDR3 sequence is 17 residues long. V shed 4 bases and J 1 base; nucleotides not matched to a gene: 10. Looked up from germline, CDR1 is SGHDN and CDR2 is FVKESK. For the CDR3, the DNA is TGTGCCAGCAGCCCCGTAGGTCCGGGGGGGGGCACAGATACGCAGTATTTT. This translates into CASSPVGPGGGTDTQYF. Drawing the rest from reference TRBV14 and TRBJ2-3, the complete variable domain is EAGVTQFPSHSVIEKGQTVTLRCDPISGHDNLYWYRRVMGKEIKFLLHFVKESKQDESGMPNNRFLAERTGGTYSTLKVQPAELEDSGVYFCASSPVGPGGGTDTQYFGPGTRLTVL.

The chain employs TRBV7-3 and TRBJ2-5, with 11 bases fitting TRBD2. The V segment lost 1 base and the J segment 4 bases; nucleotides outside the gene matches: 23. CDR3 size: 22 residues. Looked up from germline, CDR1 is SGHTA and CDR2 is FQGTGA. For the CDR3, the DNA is TGTGCCAGCAGCTTAAGGAGGGCTAGCGGGGGGCCTTGGCCCTTCTCGGGAGAGACCCAGTACTTC. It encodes CASSLRRASGGPWPFSGETQYF. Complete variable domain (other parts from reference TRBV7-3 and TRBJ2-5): GAGVSQTPSNKVTEKGKYVELRCDPISGHTALYWYRQSLGQGPEFLIYFQGTGAADDSGLPNDRFFAVRPEGSVSTLKIQRTERGDSAVYLCASSLRRASGGPWPFSGETQYFGPGTRLLVL.

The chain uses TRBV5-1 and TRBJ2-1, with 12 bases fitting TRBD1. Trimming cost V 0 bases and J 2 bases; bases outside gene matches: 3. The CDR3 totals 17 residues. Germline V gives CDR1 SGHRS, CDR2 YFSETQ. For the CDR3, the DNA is TGCGCCAGCAGCTTGGGCGGGACAGGGGGCCCCTACAATGAGCAGTTCTTC. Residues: CASSLGGTGGPYNEQFF.